The following is a T cell receptor beta chain sequence with its context. TCRdb's table, derived via immunoSEQ multiplex PCR, lists solely in-frame clones and lacks some. This sample has more than 250,000 clones; around 88% occur once, and the top ten carry 6%. The data originate from a study of blood T cell repertoires in COVID-19. Whole-study context: From T cells, B-cell-depleted T cells, or PBMCs came the material, which was cDNA or gDNA.

Enrollees, roughly 18 to 95 years old, lived in approximately 24 US areas. Cohort placement rested on clinical history that participants reported themselves. Symptom resolution, clearance, or two negative PCRs marked the recovered donors of Cohort 3. Germline V CDR1 and CDR2: KGHSH, LQKENI. Trimming removed 6 bases from V and 0 bases from J, with 15 bases in between. The length of the CDR3 is 15 residues. The sequencing sample was made of PBMCs or T cells enriched from blood (not recorded which). This rearrangement joins TRBV18 to TRBJ2-7; D is ambiguous. The clonotype was recovered from a middle-aged woman who had recovered from COVID-19. This CDR3 reads CASSPAVGGSYEQYF. CDR3 DNA: TGTGCCAGCTCCCCCGCGGTCGGCGGCTCCTACGAGCAGTACTTC.